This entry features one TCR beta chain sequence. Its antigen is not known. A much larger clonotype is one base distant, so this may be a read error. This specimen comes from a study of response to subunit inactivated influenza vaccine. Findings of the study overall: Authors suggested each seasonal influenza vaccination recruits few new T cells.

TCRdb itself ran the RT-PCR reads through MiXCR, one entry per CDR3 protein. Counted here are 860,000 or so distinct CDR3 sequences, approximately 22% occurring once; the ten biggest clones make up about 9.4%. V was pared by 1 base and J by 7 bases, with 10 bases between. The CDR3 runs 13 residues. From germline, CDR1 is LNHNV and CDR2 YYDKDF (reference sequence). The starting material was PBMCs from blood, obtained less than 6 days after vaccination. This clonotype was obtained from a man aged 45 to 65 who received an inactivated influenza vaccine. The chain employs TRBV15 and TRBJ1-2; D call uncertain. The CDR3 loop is CATSRVRYPGYTF. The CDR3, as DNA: TGTGCCACCAGCAGAGTTCGGTACCCTGGCTACACCTTC.